The 3 T cell receptor beta chains below come from one sample, sequenced in a study of blood T cell repertoires in COVID-19. The data were produced by immunoSEQ multiplex PCR, yet TCRdb's version contains in-frame clones alone and is incomplete. The repertoire consists of some 220,000 clones, with around three quarters occurring once and the leading ten covering under 8.5%. Material: peripheral blood. Source of these receptors: an older woman with acute or convalescent COVID-19.

V usage is TRBV10-3 and J usage is TRBJ2-2, with TRBD1 matching 9 bases. The CDR3 runs 12 residues. CDR1 and CDR2 (germline): ENHRY, SYGVKD. V was pared by 10 bases and J by 6 bases, with 3 bases of the junction left unmatched. CDR3 amino acids: CATRQGAGELFF. CDR3 in DNA: TGTGCCACCCGACAGGGGGCCGGGGAGCTGTTTTTT.

V usage is TRBV7-3 and J usage is TRBJ2-1; 10 bases fit TRBD2. The CDR3 covers 16 residues. Trimming cost V 5 bases and J 6 bases; bases outside gene matches: 10. Germline CDR1 is SGHTA and CDR2 is FQGTGA. CDR3 region: CASSPLRVAGGNEQFF. The CDR3 DNA is TGTGCCAGCAGCCCTCTTAGGGTAGCGGGGGGCAATGAGCAGTTCTTC.

The V gene is TRBV19, the J gene TRBJ2-7; 8 bases agree with TRBD1. The CDR3 has 14 residues. Trimming took 5 bases from V and 3 from J; bases not matched to a gene: 6. Germline V gives CDR1 LNHDA, CDR2 SQIVND (reference sequence). Here the CDR3 reads CASSPTGVGYEQYF. The CDR3 nucleotides read TGTGCCAGTAGTCCGACAGGGGTCGGCTACGAGCAGTACTTC.